This is a list of T cell receptor beta chains from one sample in a study of identical twins. TCRdb used MiXCR to reprocess the 5' RACE reads, holding one entry per CDR3 protein. The sample holds approximately 590,000 distinct CDR3 sequences, 9% to 10% seen once. These records were also assigned to another study, of yellow fever vaccine responses in identical twins.

The sequenced material came from PBMCs. The receptor set was obtained from a woman between 18 and 30 years old in good health. CDR3s include the opening cysteine and the closing phenylalanine or tryptophan. D genes are given only for firm matches. Some rows mark clone size as missing; the rest say once, few, many or name a class of expanded clone.

D gene | J gene | CDR3 length | clone size | V gene | CDR3 DNA | CDR3 protein
- | TRBJ2-7 | 13 | many | TRBV12-3/TRBV12-4 | TGTGCCAGCAGTTTAAGGGCAGGGCGCGAGCAGTACTTC | CASSLRAGREQYF
TRBD1 | TRBJ2-1 | 12 | many | TRBV6-5 | TGTGCCAGCAGGGACAGGGGCAATGAGCAGTTCTTC | CASRDRGNEQFF
TRBD1 | TRBJ2-1 | 15 | many | TRBV28 | TGTGCCAGCAGCCGTAGGGACAGGGGAGGCAATGAGCAGTTCTTC | CASSRRDRGGNEQFF
TRBD1 | TRBJ2-7 | 15 | - | TRBV7-9 | TGTGCCAGCAGCTTACAACAGGGGCCCCCCTACGAGCAGTACTTC | CASSLQQGPPYEQYF
- | TRBJ2-7 | 14 | many | TRBV7-6 | TGTGCCAGCAGCTTAGGATCGTCCTCCTACGAGCAGTACTTC | CASSLGSSSYEQYF
TRBD2 | TRBJ2-1 | 15 | many | TRBV6-1 | TGTGCCAGCAGAATACGACTAGCGGCTTACAATGAGCAGTTCTTC | CASRIRLAAYNEQFF
TRBD2 | TRBJ2-5 | 16 | - | TRBV12-3/TRBV12-4 | TGTGCCAGCAGTCTTTGGACTAGCGGGAGGGGTGAGACCCAGTACTTC | CASSLWTSGRGETQYF
- | TRBJ2-5 | 13 | - | TRBV24-1 | TGTGCCACCAGCGGGGCAGGGTCCGAGACCCAGTACTTC | CATSGAGSETQYF
- | TRBJ2-7 | 14 | few | TRBV3-1 | TGTGCCAGCAGCCGCAACCGTATTGCCTACGAGCAGTACTTC | CASSRNRIAYEQYF
- | TRBJ2-7 | 13 | many | TRBV12-3/TRBV12-4 | TGTGCCAGCAGTCCCACTACGTCCTACGAGCAGTACTTC | CASSPTTSYEQYF
TRBD2 | TRBJ2-1 | 14 | - | TRBV29-1 | TGCAGCGTGGTTACTAGCGGGGCTGTCAATGAGCAGTTCTTC | CSVVTSGAVNEQFF
- | TRBJ2-1 | 16 | few | TRBV5-5 | TGTGCCAGCAGCTTGGGGGGGCGGGGGCCCAACAATGAGCAGTTCTTC | CASSLGGRGPNNEQFF
- | TRBJ2-1 | 14 | few | TRBV3-1 | TGTGCCAGCAGCCAAGAGGTGGCCTCGAATGAGCAGTTCTTC | CASSQEVASNEQFF